The clone carrying this T cell receptor (beta chain) was seen a single time. These data come from a study of T cell changes during pregnancy in multiple sclerosis. The repertoire was sequenced with immunoSEQ multiplex PCR; TCRdb's copy has only in-frame clones and lacks some. The profile shows about 120,000 clones, approximately 93% of them singletons. Sequenced material: peripheral blood, taken before pregnancy. The sequence came from a female donor with multiple sclerosis, enrolled in a pregnancy study.

The CDR3 reads CASSLAAQGHEQYF. CDR3 DNA: TGCGCCAGCAGCTTGGCGGCGCAGGGCCACGAGCAGTACTTC. The chain joins TRBV5-1 to TRBJ2-7; D possibly corresponds to TRBD1 (5 bases). Germline CDR1 and CDR2: SGHRS and YFSETQ. This CDR3 contains 14 residues. Trimming stripped 0 bases from V and 5 bases from J, with 12 bases between.